This T cell receptor (beta chain) stems from a study of CD8+ T cells in alopecia areata. Those with alopecia areata gave lesional scalp punch biopsies and peripheral blood. V was clipped by 5 bases and J by 5 bases, with 15 bases between them. This CDR3 is 14 amino acids long. Germline V gene sequence: CDR1 SEHNR, CDR2 FQNEAQ (reference sequence). cDNA serving as the sequencing template came from extracted, reverse transcribed RNA. TCRdb's table, derived via immunoSEQ multiplex PCR, lists solely in-frame clones and lacks some. In the table there are over 15,000 clones, about 63% of which are singletons.

The TCR originated in a human donor with alopecia areata. Sequencing used skin. The chain has TRBV7-9 and TRBJ2-5; tentatively, D is TRBD1 (6 bases). The CDR3: CASSNSQGPETQYF. CDR3 DNA: TGTGCCAGCAGCAATTCACAGGGTCCGGAGACCCAGTACTTC.